Listed here are 9 T cell receptor beta chains from one sample, sequenced in a study of OX40 agonist ivuxolimab in advanced cancers. Produced via immunoSEQ multiplex PCR; TCRdb's table is partial and in-frame only. The sample yields 15,000 or so clones, around 85% seen once. The specimen comprised CD4+ or CD8+ T cells sorted from blood, sampled in a trial of the OX40 agonist ivuxolimab. These receptors were collected from an adult with an advanced solid tumor such as melanoma, head and neck, liver or kidney cancer.

The rearrangement joins TRBV5-4 to TRBJ2-5; the match to TRBD2 covers 12 bases. V lost 4 bases and J lost 5; bases outside the gene matches: 15. CDR1 and CDR2 from the germline V gene are SGHNT and YYREEE (reference sequence). The length of the CDR3 is 18 residues. The CDR3 region is CASSLRRDLAGGRETQYF. The CDR3 region has the DNA TGTGCCAGCAGCCTACGGAGAGATCTAGCGGGGGGGCGGGAGACCCAGTACTTC.

The genes are TRBV27 and TRBJ2-5, with D possibly matching TRBD1 (6 bases). Trimming stripped 3 bases from V and 5 bases from J, with 10 bases between. The CDR3 is made up of 13 amino acids. CDR1 is MNHEY and CDR2 is SMNVEV in the germline V gene (reference sequence). In nucleotides, the CDR3 is TGTGCCAGCAGTTTCTATCAGGGGGAGACCCAGTACTTC. This codes for CASSFYQGETQYF.

The chain uses TRBV19 and TRBJ1-5; perhaps TRBD1 as D (6 bases). The ends were cut back, 7 bases at V and 6 bases at J, with 10 bases in the middle. Germline V gene data show CDR1 as LNHDA and CDR2 as SQIVND (reference sequence). The CDR3 has 12 residues. This chain's CDR3 is CASKGVTQPQHF. CDR3 bases: TGTGCCAGTAAGGGGGTAACTCAGCCCCAGCATTTT.

The rearrangement uses TRBV7-9 and TRBJ1-5; D is possibly TRBD1 (5 bases). V shed 0 bases and J shed 7 bases, with 13 bases lying between them. The CDR3 is made up of 15 amino acids. Germline assignment: CDR1 SEHNR and CDR2 FQNEAQ (reference sequence). In DNA form, the CDR3 reads TGTGCCAGCAGCTTAGCAGGGCAGCAGGGCCAGCCCCAGCATTTT. Its translation: CASSLAGQQGQPQHF.

The V call is TRBV5-1, the J call TRBJ1-1; the D is unclear. Trimming removed 0 bases at V and 3 bases at J, with 12 bases between. The CDR3 is 15 residues long. CDR1 is SGHRS and CDR2 is YFSETQ in the germline V gene. The CDR3: CASSLGPDGYTEAFF. CDR3 DNA: TGCGCCAGCAGCTTGGGGCCTGACGGATACACTGAAGCTTTCTTT.

V is TRBV9 and J is TRBJ1-2; 8 nucleotides line up with TRBD1. V was pared by 3 bases and J by 2 bases, with 6 bases of the junction left unmatched. This CDR3 has 15 amino acids. Germline loops: CDR1 SGDLS, CDR2 YYNGEE. The CDR3: CASSGAGGANYGYTF. The CDR3 DNA follows: TGTGCCAGCAGCGGGGCAGGGGGCGCAAACTATGGCTACACCTTC. Looking up the rest from reference TRBV9 and TRBJ1-2 gives the full variable domain: DSGVTQTPKHLITATGQRVTLRCSPRSGDLSVYWYQQSLDQGLQFLIQYYNGEERAKGNILERFSAQQFPDLHSELNLSSLELGDSALYFCASSGAGGANYGYTFGSGTRLTVV.

The gene calls are TRBV29-1 and TRBJ2-1; 12 bases align to TRBD2. V shed 1 base, J shed 4 bases, and the junction held 14 bases outside the gene matches. Germline assignment: CDR1 SQVTM and CDR2 ANQGSEA. The CDR3 has 19 amino acids. The CDR3 DNA sequence: TGCAGCGTTGAAGCTCTCCCCCAAACCGGGACTAGCGGGTACAATGAGCAGTTCTTC. Its protein product is CSVEALPQTGTSGYNEQFF.

This chain links TRBV9 with TRBJ2-3; possibly TRBD2 for D (6 bases). CDR3 length: 15 residues. V dropped 0 bases and J dropped 0 bases, with 8 bases sitting between them. Germline loops: CDR1 SGDLS, CDR2 YYNGEE. DNA of the CDR3: TGTGCCAGCAGCGTAGAGGGACTTAGCACAGATACGCAGTATTTT. It translates to CASSVEGLSTDTQYF.

The rearrangement links TRBV7-8 to TRBJ2-3; D not certain. V gave up 3 bases and J gave up 3 bases, with 4 bases separating them. The CDR3 runs 12 residues. Germline values: CDR1 SGHVS, CDR2 FQNEAQ. The CDR3 DNA reads TGTGCCAGCAGCTTCAGAACAGATACGCAGTATTTT. Its protein product is CASSFRTDTQYF. Filled out from reference TRBV7-8 and TRBJ2-3, the complete variable domain reads GAGVSQSPRYKVAKRGQDVALRCDPISGHVSLFWYQQALGQGPEFLTYFQNEAQLDKSGLPSDRFFAERPEGSVSTLKIQRTQQEDSAVYLCASSFRTDTQYFGPGTRLTVL.